These 31 T cell receptor beta chains share one sample of origin, sequenced in a study of T cells in Graves' hyperthyroidism and ophthalmopathy. Amplified regions were TCR beta CDR3 sequences from RNA transcripts. The TCR CDR3 first-round RT-PCR relied on the HTBI primer set. TCRdb fed the multiplex PCR reads into MiXCR, producing one record per CDR3 protein. The repertoire holds about 180,000 distinct CDR3 sequences, with about 9% as singletons. Sequenced input: blood. Receptors were obtained from a woman aged 18-29 years with Graves' hyperthyroidism that later progressed to Graves' ophthalmopathy.

V and J are TRBV6-5 and TRBJ2-5, with 8 bases that match TRBD1. From germline, CDR1 is MNHEY and CDR2 SVGAGI. V was clipped by 0 bases and J by 6 bases; unmatched bases: 6. The CDR3 runs 15 residues. The CDR3 protein is CASSYSDRVGKTQYF. For the CDR3, the DNA is TGTGCCAGCAGTTACTCGGACAGGGTAGGGAAGACCCAGTACTTC.

This clonotype was seen at least ten times. J is TRBJ1-1 and V is TRBV27; D is unclear. Trimming shortened V by 9 bases and J by 0 bases, and 11 bases separated the two germline ends. Germline lookup yields CDR1 MNHEY and CDR2 SMNVEV (reference sequence). The CDR3 is 13 amino acids. The CDR3: CASRVFMNTEAFF. CDR3 nucleotide sequence: TGTGCCAGTAGGGTCTTTATGAACACTGAAGCTTTCTTT.

This clonotype was recorded at least ten times. The chain couples TRBV9 to TRBJ1-1; D is ambiguous. The CDR3 sequence is 13 residues long. Between the trimmed V and J ends, which lost 3 bases and 7 bases, there was a span of 13 bases. Germline V gene sequence: CDR1 SGDLS, CDR2 YYNGEE. CDR3: CASSGRDGVEAFF. CDR3 DNA sequence: TGTGCCAGCAGCGGTAGAGACGGAGTTGAAGCTTTCTTT.

This chain joins TRBV14 and TRBJ2-5, with a tentative D call TRBD1 (6 bases). V lost 4 bases, J lost 4 bases, and 16 bases lay in between. Per the germline V gene, CDR1 is SGHDN and CDR2 is FVKESK. This CDR3 has 15 amino acids. In DNA form, the CDR3 reads TGTGCCAGCAGCCGTTCGGACAGACAGCGAGAGACCCAGTACTTC. This translates into CASSRSDRQRETQYF.

This clonotype came up many times. The chain combines TRBV29-1 with TRBJ1-1; a possible D gene is TRBD1 (6 bases). The CDR3 runs to 14 residues. The ends were cut back, 2 bases at V and 1 base at J, with 11 bases in the middle. Germline V gives CDR1 SQVTM, CDR2 ANQGSEA. CDR3 protein: CSVEKGEGNTEAFF. In DNA, the CDR3 is TGCAGCGTTGAAAAGGGGGAAGGGAACACTGAAGCTTTCTTT.

This clonotype appeared a few times. The chain combines TRBV7-9 with TRBJ2-3, with 8 nucleotides matching TRBD2. Unmatched junction bases numbered 7, after V lost 5 bases and J lost 6 bases. The CDR3 covers 14 residues. Germline values: CDR1 SEHNR, CDR2 FQNEAQ (reference sequence). CDR3 loop: CASSDSGGGDTQYF. CDR3 DNA sequence: TGTGCCAGCAGCGACTCGGGGGGGGGGGATACGCAGTATTTT.

This clonotype was detected many times. The gene calls are TRBV27 and TRBJ2-3; D remains ambiguous. Per the germline V gene, CDR1 is MNHEY and CDR2 is SMNVEV (reference sequence). The CDR3 runs 12 residues. Deletions cut 5 bases from V and 9 bases from J, with 12 bases between. The CDR3 sequence is CASSQTVATQYF. CDR3 bases: TGTGCCAGCAGTCAGACGGTTGCCACGCAGTATTTT.

Notes on this clonotype: A much larger clone differs by one base, so this may be a read error. The rearrangement joins TRBV5-1 to TRBJ1-1, with a weak D call TRBD1 (5 bases). Germline CDR1 SGHRS, CDR2 YFSETQ. This CDR3 has 13 residues. The V end lost 4 bases, the J end lost 5 bases, and 12 bases lay between the germline ends. CDR3 amino acids: CASSMAGTTEAFF. The CDR3 bases are TGCGCCAGCAGCATGGCCGGGACGACTGAAGCTTTCTTT.

Ten or more counts support this clonotype. The chain is built from TRBV9 and TRBJ2-5; D might be TRBD1 (5 bases). V lost 0 bases, J lost 4 bases, and 13 bases lay in between. The V gene's germline CDR1 is SGDLS and CDR2 YYNGEE. The CDR3 spans 15 residues. The CDR3 nucleotides read TGTGCCAGCAGCGTAGGCAGGGTCATATTAGAGACCCAGTACTTC. Its translation: CASSVGRVILETQYF. The full variable domain, in which reference TRBV9 and TRBJ2-5 provide the parts outside the CDR3, is DSGVTQTPKHLITATGQRVTLRCSPRSGDLSVYWYQQSLDQGLQFLIQYYNGEERAKGNILERFSAQQFPDLHSELNLSSLELGDSALYFCASSVGRVILETQYFGPGTRLLVL.

This clonotype has a handful of counts. The chain carries TRBV5-1 and TRBJ2-2; D may match TRBD1 or TRBD2 (6 bases each). There are 13 residues in the CDR3. V dropped 7 bases and J dropped 7 bases, with 14 bases sitting between them. Germline V gene sequence: CDR1 SGHRS, CDR2 YFSETQ. CDR3 in DNA: TGCGCCAGCGACGGGGGCGAGGTCGGGGAGCTGTTTTTT. This codes for CASDGGEVGELFF. The complete variable domain, with remaining parts taken from reference TRBV5-1 and TRBJ2-2, reads KAGVTQTPRYLIKTRGQQVTLSCSPISGHRSVSWYQQTPGQGLQFLFEYFSETQRNKGNFPGRFSGRQFSNSRSEMNVSTLELGDSALYLCASDGGEVGELFFGEGSRLTVL.

There are a few counts of this clonotype. The rearrangement joins TRBV19 to TRBJ2-7; 7 positions agree with TRBD1. The CDR3 runs 12 residues. Trimming took 3 bases from V and 6 from J; bases not matched to a gene: 2. The germline V gene has CDR1 LNHDA and CDR2 SQIVND (reference sequence). CDR3 residues: CASSIGTAEQYF. In DNA form, the CDR3 reads TGTGCCAGTAGTATCGGGACAGCCGAGCAGTACTTC.

In this sample, this clonotype turned up many times. The chain joins TRBV30 to TRBJ2-1, with D possibly matching TRBD1 (5 bases). Trimming took off 2 bases at V and 0 bases at J, with 5 bases between the two ends. This CDR3 has 13 residues. CDR1 GTSNPN and CDR2 SVGIG come from the germline V gene (reference sequence). For the CDR3, the DNA is TGTGCCTGGAGTCAGGGCTCCTACAATGAGCAGTTCTTC. Encoded protein: CAWSQGSYNEQFF.

This sequence joins TRBV19 and TRBJ1-5; D is possibly TRBD1 (6 bases). The CDR3 runs 13 residues. CDR1 LNHDA and CDR2 SQIVND come from the germline V gene (reference sequence). Trimming took 4 bases from V and 7 from J, leaving 11 bases between them. The CDR3 loop reads CASSKQGGQPQHF. The DNA for the CDR3 is TGTGCCAGTAGTAAACAGGGCGGCCAGCCCCAGCATTTT.

This clonotype was counted ten times or more. The chain carries TRBV6-1 and TRBJ1-5; D is undetermined. V was pared by 3 bases and J by 9 bases, with 18 bases between. Germline lookup yields CDR1 MNHNS and CDR2 SASEGT. CDR3 length equals 15 residues. CDR3 sequence: CASSDGPVGRGPQHF. The CDR3 bases are TGTGCCAGCAGTGACGGGCCAGTGGGCCGAGGGCCCCAGCATTTT.

This clonotype was recorded many times. V usage is TRBV7-9 and J usage is TRBJ1-2; the match to TRBD1 covers 7 bases. Germline V CDR1 and CDR2: SEHNR, FQNEAQ (reference sequence). V was clipped by 5 bases and J by 4 bases; unmatched bases: 7. The CDR3 runs 14 residues. The CDR3 DNA sequence: TGTGCCAGCAGCCGACACAGGGGTAGCTATGGCTACACCTTC. Translating gives CASSRHRGSYGYTF.

This clonotype has more than one count but fewer than ten. The chain has TRBV11-2 and TRBJ1-3, with D tentatively TRBD1 (6 bases). CDR1 and CDR2 (germline): SGHAT, FQNNGV. V was cut by 5 bases and J by 4 bases, with 15 bases left in between. CDR3 size: 15 residues. The CDR3 DNA follows: TGTGCCAGCAGCCTCCGAAGGGGGGCCGGAAACACCATATATTTT. This codes for CASSLRRGAGNTIYF.

This clonotype came up many times. This chain connects TRBV6-1 to TRBJ2-7; D is perhaps TRBD1 or TRBD2 (6 bases each). Deletions cut 8 bases from V and 2 bases from J, with 13 bases between. The CDR3 has 13 residues. Germline CDR1 and CDR2: MNHNS and SASEGT. DNA of the CDR3: TGTGCCAGCGCGGGACACCAACCCTACGAGCAGTACTTC. Translated: CASAGHQPYEQYF.

This sequence joins TRBV27 and TRBJ2-1; D may be TRBD1 (5 bases). Trimming removed 4 bases from V and 8 bases from J, with 15 bases in between. The length of the CDR3 is 14 residues. The germline CDR1 and CDR2 sequences are MNHEY and SMNVEV (reference sequence). CDR3 DNA: TGTGCCAGCAGTTGGTGGTCAGGGATCGATGAGCAGTTCTTC. Translation: CASSWWSGIDEQFF.

There are many counts of this clonotype. The rearrangement links TRBV28 to TRBJ2-1; either TRBD1 or TRBD2 may supply D (5 bases each). With 6 bases removed from V and 4 bases from J, the gap between germline ends came to 19 bases. CDR3 length: 16 residues. CDR1 is MDHEN and CDR2 is SYDVKM in the germline V gene. The DNA of the CDR3 is TGTGCCAGCAGCGTCTCCGGGACCGCGACTTACAATGAGCAGTTCTTC. Protein product: CASSVSGTATYNEQFF. Full variable domain (rest looked up from reference TRBV28 and TRBJ2-1): DVKVTQSSRYLVKRTGEKVFLECVQDMDHENMFWYRQDPGLGLRLIYFSYDVKMKEKGDIPEGYSVSREKKERFSLILESASTNQTSMYLCASSVSGTATYNEQFFGPGTRLTVL.

This clonotype occurred many times. The J gene is TRBJ2-1, the V gene TRBV20-1; the D is unclear. V lost 6 bases and J 7 bases, leaving 13 bases between the germline ends. This CDR3 has 12 residues. Germline lookup yields CDR1 DFQATT and CDR2 SNEGSKA (reference sequence). Here the CDR3 reads CSALLSLNEQFF. The CDR3 nucleotides read TGCAGTGCGTTGTTAAGTTTGAATGAGCAGTTCTTC.

This clonotype appeared many times. The chain recombines TRBV28 with TRBJ2-7, with D uncertain. The germline V and J ends were trimmed by 2 bases and 0 bases, with 5 bases remaining between them. The CDR3 is 13 residues long. Germline V CDR1 and CDR2: MDHEN, SYDVKM. CDR3 nucleotides: TGTGCCAGCAGTTTACGAGCCTCCTACGAGCAGTACTTC. Protein sequence: CASSLRASYEQYF.

This clonotype was observed at least ten times. The chain carries TRBV20-1 and TRBJ2-7; D tentatively reads TRBD1 or TRBD2 (6 bases each). V dropped 5 bases and J dropped 3 bases, with 11 bases sitting between them. Germline CDR1 and CDR2: DFQATT and SNEGSKA (reference sequence). The CDR3 has 12 amino acids. The CDR3 sequence is CSASGGRYEQYF. CDR3 DNA: TGCAGTGCTTCCGGGGGCCGCTACGAGCAGTACTTC.

This clonotype was seen many times. The chain recombines TRBV20-1 with TRBJ2-1; the D is unclear. Germline assignment: CDR1 DFQATT and CDR2 SNEGSKA (reference sequence). V lost 1 base and J 8 bases, leaving 12 bases between the germline ends. The CDR3 length is 13 residues. The CDR3 spells CSARAFVGYEQFF. In DNA, the CDR3 is TGCAGTGCTAGAGCATTTGTGGGTTATGAGCAGTTCTTC.

This clonotype came up many times. This chain joins TRBV11-2 and TRBJ1-3; D unresolved. The germline CDR1 and CDR2 sequences are SGHAT and FQNNGV. This CDR3 region has 16 residues. Trimming shortened V by 4 bases and J by 4 bases, and 17 bases separated the two germline ends. The CDR3 loop reads CASSSPRGLIGNTIYF. Written as DNA, the CDR3 is TGTGCCAGCAGCTCCCCTCGTGGCTTAATAGGAAACACCATATATTTT.

This clonotype has ten or more counts. V and J are TRBV6-1 and TRBJ2-7, with D perhaps TRBD1 or TRBD2 (5 bases each). CDR3 length equals 14 residues. Trimming stripped 5 bases from V and 2 bases from J, with 13 bases between. Germline V CDR1 and CDR2: MNHNS, SASEGT. The CDR3 is CASSFRDGTYEQYF. For the CDR3, the DNA is TGTGCCAGCAGTTTCCGGGACGGAACCTACGAGCAGTACTTC.

This clonotype was seen repeatedly, ten times or more. The chain carries TRBV19 and TRBJ1-1; 9 bases line up with TRBD1. The junction had 7 bases not matched to a gene; V was cut back by 5 bases and J by 6 bases. This CDR3 comprises 14 residues. The germline CDR1 and CDR2 sequences are LNHDA and SQIVND (reference sequence). CDR3 protein: CASSAKQGASEAFF. The CDR3 coding sequence is TGTGCCAGTAGTGCCAAACAGGGGGCTTCTGAAGCTTTCTTT.

This clonotype was counted many times. The gene calls are TRBV13 and TRBJ2-7; D is ambiguous. Germline V lookup: CDR1 PRHDT, CDR2 FYEKMQ (reference sequence). The CDR3 loop spans 14 amino acids. Trimming shortened V by 0 bases and J by 2 bases, and 8 bases separated the two germline ends. CDR3 sequence: CASSLGSETYEQYF. The CDR3, as DNA: TGTGCCAGCAGCTTAGGGTCCGAGACCTACGAGCAGTACTTC.

The sample holds many counts of this clonotype. The rearrangement joins TRBV7-9 to TRBJ2-5; the D gene could be TRBD1 or TRBD2 (5 bases each). The germline CDR1 and CDR2 sequences are SEHNR and FQNEAQ (reference sequence). The CDR3 sequence is 11 residues long. With 11 bases removed from V and 5 bases from J, the gap between germline ends came to 12 bases. CDR3 DNA: TGTGCCTACCACGGGGCGGAGACCCAGTACTTC. Amino acids: CAYHGAETQYF. The whole variable domain, remainder taken from reference TRBV7-9 and TRBJ2-5, is DTGVSQNPRHKITKRGQNVTFRCDPISEHNRLYWYRQTLGQGPEFLTYFQNEAQLEKSRLLSDRFSAERPKGSFSTLEIQRTEQGDSAMYLCAYHGAETQYFGPGTRLLVL.

This clonotype was counted a few times. The chain recombines TRBV7-9 with TRBJ2-3, with D tentatively TRBD2 (7 bases). Germline assignment: CDR1 SEHNR and CDR2 FQNEAQ (reference sequence). With 6 bases removed from V and 2 bases from J, the gap between germline ends came to 18 bases. This CDR3 comprises 16 residues. Here the CDR3 DNA reads TGTGCCAGCAGGTTGGGGGCGGGGGATCACACAGATACGCAGTATTTT. The encoded protein is CASRLGAGDHTDTQYF. The complete variable domain, with remaining parts taken from reference TRBV7-9 and TRBJ2-3, reads DTGVSQNPRHKITKRGQNVTFRCDPISEHNRLYWYRQTLGQGPEFLTYFQNEAQLEKSRLLSDRFSAERPKGSFSTLEIQRTEQGDSAMYLCASRLGAGDHTDTQYFGPGTRLTVL.

The rearrangement uses TRBV12-3 or TRBV12-4 and TRBJ2-5, with 11 bases that match TRBD1. Trimming cost V 2 bases and J 1 base; bases outside gene matches: 3. This CDR3 has 16 amino acids. The CDR3 DNA is TGTGCCAGCAGTTTAACGGGACAGGGGGGCCAAGAGACCCAGTACTTC. It translates to CASSLTGQGGQETQYF.

The sample holds a few counts of this clonotype. The chain couples TRBV3-1 to TRBJ2-4; 11 bases align to TRBD2. Germline V gene sequence: CDR1 LGHDT, CDR2 YNNKEL (reference sequence). Germline trimming cut 3 bases from V and 0 bases from J; bases unmatched to any gene: 7. The CDR3 loop spans 18 amino acids. The CDR3 bases are TGTGCCAGCAGCCATATCCTTAGCGGGGGGGGAGCCAAAAACATTCAGTACTTC. Translated, it gives CASSHILSGGGAKNIQYF.